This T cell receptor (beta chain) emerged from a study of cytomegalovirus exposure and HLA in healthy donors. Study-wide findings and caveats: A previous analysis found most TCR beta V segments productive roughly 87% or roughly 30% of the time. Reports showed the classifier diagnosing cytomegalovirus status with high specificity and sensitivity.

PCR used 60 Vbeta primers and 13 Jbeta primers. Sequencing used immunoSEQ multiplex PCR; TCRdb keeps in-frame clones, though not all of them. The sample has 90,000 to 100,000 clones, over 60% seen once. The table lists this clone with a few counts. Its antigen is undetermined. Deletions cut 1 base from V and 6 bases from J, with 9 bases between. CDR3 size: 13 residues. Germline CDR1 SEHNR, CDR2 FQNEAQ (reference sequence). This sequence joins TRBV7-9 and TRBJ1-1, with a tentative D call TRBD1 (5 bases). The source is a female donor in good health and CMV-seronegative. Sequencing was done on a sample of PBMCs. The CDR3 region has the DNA TGTGCCAGCAGCTTAGAGTCAGGGTCTGAAGCTTTCTTT. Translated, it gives CASSLESGSEAFF.